A single TCR beta chain is shown here with its context. These data are taken from a study of T cell clones after liver transplantation. The wider study: HCV positivity affected three of eight recipients; the rest lacked autoimmune or viral indications. Standard immunosuppression, with no induction, continued until 12-24 months after transplant.

Deletions cut 3 bases from V and 2 bases from J, with 10 bases between. There are 14 residues in the CDR3. CDR1 and CDR2 from the germline V gene are MGHRA and YSYEKL. Assay used: immunoSEQ multiplex PCR; TCRdb lists only in-frame clones, some missing. The sample lists roughly 80,000 clones, about 82% seen once, with under 0.6% in the top ten. The sequence was collected from a human patient who received a liver transplant. Some T cells could come from the graft donor. The J gene is TRBJ1-2, the V gene TRBV4-1; no definite D call. Sequencing was performed on CD4+ T cells from blood, taken approximately 45 months after liver transplant. The CDR3 spells CASSHRLKNYGYTF. The CDR3 DNA sequence: TGCGCCAGCAGCCATCGACTGAAGAACTATGGCTACACCTTC.